The rows below give T cell receptor beta chains drawn from one sample of a study of technical replicates of blood from several donors. Libraries were prepared by immunoSEQ multiplex PCR; TCRdb keeps only in-frame clonotypes and omits some of them. Among 64,000 or so clones listed, 86% were seen once. Sample: PBMCs. All receptors come from a human donor in good health. Some clones in this sample may be carry-over from other donors' samples. Both conserved end residues are part of each CDR3. D genes are given only for firm matches. The size of a clone is reported for some rows only, either as once, few or many, or as a class for expanded clones.

size	V	D	J	DNA	CDR3
few	TRBV7-2	-	TRBJ1-5	TGTGCCAGCAGTAGGAGTCATAGCAATCAGCCCCAGCATTTT	CASSRSHSNQPQHF
once	TRBV5-1	-	TRBJ2-2	TGCGCCAGCAGCTTGTCCTCCAGGTCCACCGGGGAGCTGTTTTTT	CASSLSSRSTGELFF
once	TRBV7-2	-	TRBJ1-2	TGTGCCAGCAGCTCAACTCCGGGGGGGTTCGACTACGGCTACACCTTC	CASSSTPGGFDYGYTF
medium-sized	TRBV5-5	TRBD1	TRBJ1-4	TGTGCCAGCAGCAAAACTATCCGGGACAGTAATGAAAAACTGTTTTTT	CASSKTIRDSNEKLFF
-	TRBV5-1	-	TRBJ1-4	TGCGCCAGCAGCTCCGATGTGGGGAGGCATGAAAAACTGTTTTTT	CASSSDVGRHEKLFF
-	TRBV7-9	TRBD1	TRBJ1-2	TGTGCCAGCAGCCCGGGACAGAGCCCTAACTATGGCTACACCTTC	CASSPGQSPNYGYTF
-	TRBV7-6	TRBD1	TRBJ2-1	TGTGCCAGCAGCGTTTATCCGGGACAGGGGGCTGGTGAGCAGTTCTTC	CASSVYPGQGAGEQFF
few	TRBV5-1	TRBD1	TRBJ2-2	TGCGCCAGCAGCTTCGTTCGGACAGGGGGGAACACCGGGGAGCTGTTTTTT	CASSFVRTGGNTGELFF
-	TRBV7-7	TRBD2	TRBJ2-5	TGTGCCAGCAGCTTAAGAGGGAGGGCCCAAGAGACCCAGTACTTC	CASSLRGRAQETQYF
-	TRBV27	-	TRBJ2-7	TGTGCCAGCAGTTTATCGTTGGGGAGCTCCTACGAGCAGTACTTC	CASSLSLGSSYEQYF